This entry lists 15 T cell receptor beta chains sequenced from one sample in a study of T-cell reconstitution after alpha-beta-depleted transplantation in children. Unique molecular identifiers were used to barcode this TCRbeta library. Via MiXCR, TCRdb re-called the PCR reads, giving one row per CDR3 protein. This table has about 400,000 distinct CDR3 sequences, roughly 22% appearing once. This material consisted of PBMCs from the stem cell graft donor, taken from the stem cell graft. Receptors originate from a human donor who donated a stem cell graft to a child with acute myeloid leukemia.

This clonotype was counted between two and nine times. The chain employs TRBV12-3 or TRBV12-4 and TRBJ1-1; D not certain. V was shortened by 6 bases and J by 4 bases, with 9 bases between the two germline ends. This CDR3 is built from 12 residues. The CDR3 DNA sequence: TGTGCCAGCAGGGAGGCCAGCACTGAAGCTTTCTTT. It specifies CASREASTEAFF.

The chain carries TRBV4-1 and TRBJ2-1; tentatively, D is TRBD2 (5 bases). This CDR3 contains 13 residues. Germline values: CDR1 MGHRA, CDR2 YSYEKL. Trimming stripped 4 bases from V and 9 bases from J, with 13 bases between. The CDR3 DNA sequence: TGCGCCAGCAGCCCAGTCGGGGTTTCTGAGCAGTTCTTC. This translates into CASSPVGVSEQFF.

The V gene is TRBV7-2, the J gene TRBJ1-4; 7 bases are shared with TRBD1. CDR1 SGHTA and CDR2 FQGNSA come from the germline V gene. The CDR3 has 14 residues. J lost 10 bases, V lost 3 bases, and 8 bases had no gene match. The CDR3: CASSFGQGEGKLFF. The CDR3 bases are TGTGCCAGCAGCTTTGGGCAGGGGGAAGGAAAACTGTTTTTT.

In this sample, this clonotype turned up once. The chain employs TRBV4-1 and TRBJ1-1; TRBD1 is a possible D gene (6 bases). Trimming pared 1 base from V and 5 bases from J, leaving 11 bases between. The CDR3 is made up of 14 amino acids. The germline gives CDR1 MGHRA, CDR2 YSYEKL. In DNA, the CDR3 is TGCGCCAGCAGCCAAGCGGGACACGAGACTGAAGCTTTCTTT. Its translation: CASSQAGHETEAFF.

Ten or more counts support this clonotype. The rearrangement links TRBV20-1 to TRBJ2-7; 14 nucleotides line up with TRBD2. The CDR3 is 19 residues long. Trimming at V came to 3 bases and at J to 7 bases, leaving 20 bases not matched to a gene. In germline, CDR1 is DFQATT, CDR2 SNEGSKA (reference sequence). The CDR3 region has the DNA TGCAGTGCTAGGGGGACGGGTGGACTAGCGGGAGGTGGCTTGGTTGAGCAGTACTTC. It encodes CSARGTGGLAGGGLVEQYF.

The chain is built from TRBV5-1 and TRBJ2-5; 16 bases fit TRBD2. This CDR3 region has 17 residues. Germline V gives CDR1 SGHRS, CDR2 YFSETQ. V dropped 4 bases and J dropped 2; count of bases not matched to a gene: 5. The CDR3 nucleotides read TGCGCCAGCAGCAAGGGACTAGCGGGAGGGCCGCAAGAGACCCAGTACTTC. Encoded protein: CASSKGLAGGPQETQYF.

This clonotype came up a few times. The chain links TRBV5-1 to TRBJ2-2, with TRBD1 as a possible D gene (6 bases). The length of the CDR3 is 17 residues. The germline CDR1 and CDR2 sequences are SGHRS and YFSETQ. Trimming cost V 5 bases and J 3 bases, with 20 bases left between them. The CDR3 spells CASRAAGEFAYTGELFF. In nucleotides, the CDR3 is TGCGCCAGCAGAGCGGCAGGGGAGTTTGCTTACACCGGGGAGCTGTTTTTT.

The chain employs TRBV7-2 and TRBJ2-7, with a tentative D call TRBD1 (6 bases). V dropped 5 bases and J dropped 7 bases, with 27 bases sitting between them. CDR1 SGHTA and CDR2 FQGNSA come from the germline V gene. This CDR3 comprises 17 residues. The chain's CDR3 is CASSPQPGVAAFGEQYF. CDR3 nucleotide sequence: TGTGCCAGCAGCCCACAGCCAGGGGTCGCTGCCTTTGGGGAGCAGTACTTC.

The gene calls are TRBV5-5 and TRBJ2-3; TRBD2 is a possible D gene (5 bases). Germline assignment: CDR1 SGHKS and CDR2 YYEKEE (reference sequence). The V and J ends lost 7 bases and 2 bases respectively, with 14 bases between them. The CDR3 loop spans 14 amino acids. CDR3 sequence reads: CASSLERNTDTQYF. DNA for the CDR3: TGTGCCAGCTCCTTGGAGCGGAACACAGATACGCAGTATTTT. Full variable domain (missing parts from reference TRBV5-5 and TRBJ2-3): DAGVTQSPTHLIKTRGQQVTLRCSPISGHKSVSWYQQVLGQGPQFIFQYYEKEERGRGNFPDRFSARQFPNYSSELNVNALLLGDSALYLCASSLERNTDTQYFGPGTRLTVL.

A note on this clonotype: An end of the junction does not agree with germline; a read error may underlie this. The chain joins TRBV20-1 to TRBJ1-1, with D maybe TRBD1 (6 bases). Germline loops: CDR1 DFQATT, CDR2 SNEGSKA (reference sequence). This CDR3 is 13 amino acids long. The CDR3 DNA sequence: TGCTGTGCTAGAGGGGGGGGGGACACTGAAGCTTTCTTT. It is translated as CCARGGGDTEAFF.

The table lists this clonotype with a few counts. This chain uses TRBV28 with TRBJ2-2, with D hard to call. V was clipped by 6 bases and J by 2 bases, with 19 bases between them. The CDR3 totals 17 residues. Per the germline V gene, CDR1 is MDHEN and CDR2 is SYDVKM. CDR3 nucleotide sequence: TGTGCCAGCAGATACATGTCCCCGGGCCTCAACACCGGGGAGCTGTTTTTT. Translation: CASRYMSPGLNTGELFF.

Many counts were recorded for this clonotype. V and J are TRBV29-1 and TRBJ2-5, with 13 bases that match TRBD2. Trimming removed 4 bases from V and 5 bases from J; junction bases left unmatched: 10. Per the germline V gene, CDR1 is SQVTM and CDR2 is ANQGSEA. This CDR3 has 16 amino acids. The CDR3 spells CSVVLTSGRAGETQYF. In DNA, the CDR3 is TGCAGCGTTGTTCTTACTAGCGGGAGGGCCGGTGAGACCCAGTACTTC.

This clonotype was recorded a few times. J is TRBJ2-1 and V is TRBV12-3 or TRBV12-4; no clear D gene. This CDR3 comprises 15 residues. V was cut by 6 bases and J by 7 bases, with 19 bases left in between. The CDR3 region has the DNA TGTGCCAGCAGCCTCGGACGTGGTCAGGTGAATGAGCAGTTCTTC. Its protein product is CASSLGRGQVNEQFF.

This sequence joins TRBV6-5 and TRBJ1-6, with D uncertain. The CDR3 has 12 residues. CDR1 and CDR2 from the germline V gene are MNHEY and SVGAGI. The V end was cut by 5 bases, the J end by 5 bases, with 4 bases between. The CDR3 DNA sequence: TGTGCCAGCAGTCCAAATAATTCACCCCTCCACTTT. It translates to CASSPNNSPLHF.

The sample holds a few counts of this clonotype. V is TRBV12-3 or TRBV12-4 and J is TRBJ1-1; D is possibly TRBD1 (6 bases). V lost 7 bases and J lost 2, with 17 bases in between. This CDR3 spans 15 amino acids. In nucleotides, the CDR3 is TGTGCCAGCACCTCTGGAGGGGGAACAAACACTGAAGCTTTCTTT. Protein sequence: CASTSGGGTNTEAFF.